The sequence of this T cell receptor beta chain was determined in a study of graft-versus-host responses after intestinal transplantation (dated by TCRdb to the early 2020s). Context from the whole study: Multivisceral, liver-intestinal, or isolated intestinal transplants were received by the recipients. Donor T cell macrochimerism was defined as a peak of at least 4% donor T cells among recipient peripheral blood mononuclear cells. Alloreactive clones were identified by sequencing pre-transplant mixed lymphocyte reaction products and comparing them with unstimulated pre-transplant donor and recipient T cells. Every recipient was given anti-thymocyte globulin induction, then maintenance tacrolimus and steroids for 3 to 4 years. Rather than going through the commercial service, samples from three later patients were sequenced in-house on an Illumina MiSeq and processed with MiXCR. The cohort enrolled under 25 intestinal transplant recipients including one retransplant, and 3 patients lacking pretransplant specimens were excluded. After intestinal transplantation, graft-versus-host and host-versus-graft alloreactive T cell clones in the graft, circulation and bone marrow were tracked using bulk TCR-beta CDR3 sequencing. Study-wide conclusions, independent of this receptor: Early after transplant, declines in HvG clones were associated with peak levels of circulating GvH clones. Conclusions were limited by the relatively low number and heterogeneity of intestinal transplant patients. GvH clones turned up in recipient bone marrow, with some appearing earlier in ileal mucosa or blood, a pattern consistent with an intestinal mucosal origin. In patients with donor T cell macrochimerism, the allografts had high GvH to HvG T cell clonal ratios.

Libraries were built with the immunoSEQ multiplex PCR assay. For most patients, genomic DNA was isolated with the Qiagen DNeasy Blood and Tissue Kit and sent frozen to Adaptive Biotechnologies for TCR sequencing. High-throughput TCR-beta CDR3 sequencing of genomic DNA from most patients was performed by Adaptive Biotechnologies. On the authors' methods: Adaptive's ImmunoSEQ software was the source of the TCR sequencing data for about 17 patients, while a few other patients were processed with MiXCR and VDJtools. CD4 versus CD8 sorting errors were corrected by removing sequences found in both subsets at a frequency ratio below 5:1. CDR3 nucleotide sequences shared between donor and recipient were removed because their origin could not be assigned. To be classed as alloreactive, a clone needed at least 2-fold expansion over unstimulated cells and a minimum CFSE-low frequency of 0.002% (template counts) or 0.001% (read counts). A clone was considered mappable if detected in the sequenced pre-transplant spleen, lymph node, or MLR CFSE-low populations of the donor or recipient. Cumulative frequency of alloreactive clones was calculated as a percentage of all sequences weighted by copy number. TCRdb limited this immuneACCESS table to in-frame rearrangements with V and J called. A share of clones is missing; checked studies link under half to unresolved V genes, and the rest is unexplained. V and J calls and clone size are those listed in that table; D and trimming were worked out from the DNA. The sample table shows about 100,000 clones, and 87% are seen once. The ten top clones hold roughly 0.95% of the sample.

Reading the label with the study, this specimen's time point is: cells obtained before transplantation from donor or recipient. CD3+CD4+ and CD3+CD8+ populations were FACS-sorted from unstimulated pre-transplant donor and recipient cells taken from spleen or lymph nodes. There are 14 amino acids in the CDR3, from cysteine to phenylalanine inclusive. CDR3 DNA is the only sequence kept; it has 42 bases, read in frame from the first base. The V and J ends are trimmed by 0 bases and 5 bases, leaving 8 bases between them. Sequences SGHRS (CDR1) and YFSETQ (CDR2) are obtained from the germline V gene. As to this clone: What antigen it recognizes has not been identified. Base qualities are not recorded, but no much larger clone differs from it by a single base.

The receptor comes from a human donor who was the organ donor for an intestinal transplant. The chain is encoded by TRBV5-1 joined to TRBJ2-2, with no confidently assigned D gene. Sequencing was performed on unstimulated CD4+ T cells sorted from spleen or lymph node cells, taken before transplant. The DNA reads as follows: TGCGCCAGCAGCTTGGATCGCGGTACCGGGGAGCTGTTTTTT. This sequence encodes CASSLDRGTGELFF.